This record concerns one TCR beta chain sequence. This sample stems from a study of T cells in Graves' hyperthyroidism and ophthalmopathy. Trimming left V 6 bases short and J 4 bases short, with 22 bases between. This CDR3 comprises 15 residues. Germline CDR1 is DFQATT and CDR2 is SNEGSKA (reference sequence). TCR beta CDR3 regions were amplified from RNA transcripts. The HTBI primer set drove a first-round RT-PCR of the TCR CDR3. MiXCR was run by TCRdb on the multiplex PCR reads, yielding one entry per CDR3 protein. The sample lists almost 600,000 distinct CDR3 sequences, 35% to 55% occurring once. This receptor was identified in a woman between 18 and 29 years old with Graves' hyperthyroidism. The sample consisted of peripheral blood or thyroid tissue (not recorded which). The chain employs TRBV20-1 and TRBJ2-7, with D perhaps matching TRBD1 (5 bases). Here the CDR3 DNA reads TGCAGTGCCAGCAGTCACCCAGGGCAGGAGTACGAGCAGTACTTC. This encodes CSASSHPGQEYEQYF.